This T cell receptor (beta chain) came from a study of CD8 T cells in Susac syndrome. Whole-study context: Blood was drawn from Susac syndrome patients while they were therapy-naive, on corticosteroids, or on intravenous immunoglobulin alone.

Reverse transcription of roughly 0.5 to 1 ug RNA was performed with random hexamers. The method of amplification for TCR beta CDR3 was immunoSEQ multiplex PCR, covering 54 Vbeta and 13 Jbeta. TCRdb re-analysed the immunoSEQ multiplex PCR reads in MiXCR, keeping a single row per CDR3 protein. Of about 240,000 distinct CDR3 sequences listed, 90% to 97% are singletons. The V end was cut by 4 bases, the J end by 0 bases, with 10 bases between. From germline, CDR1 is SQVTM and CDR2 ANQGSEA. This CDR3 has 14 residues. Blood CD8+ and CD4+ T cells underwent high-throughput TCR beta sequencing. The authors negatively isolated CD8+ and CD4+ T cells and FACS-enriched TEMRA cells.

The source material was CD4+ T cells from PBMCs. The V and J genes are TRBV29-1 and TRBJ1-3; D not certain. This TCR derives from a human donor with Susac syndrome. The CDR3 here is CSVGSWSSGNTIYF. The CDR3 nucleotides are TGCAGCGTTGGGTCCTGGAGCTCTGGAAACACCATATATTTT.